This T cell receptor beta chain was observed in a study of CD8+ T cells in alopecia areata. J lost 7 bases, V lost 3 bases, and 7 bases had no gene match. Looked up from germline, CDR1 is SGDLS and CDR2 is YYNGEE. CDR3 length: 15 residues. RNA, once extracted, was reverse transcribed into cDNA for use as the sequencing template. Clones were read by immunoSEQ multiplex PCR, and TCRdb kept only the in-frame ones, dropping some. The sample shows roughly 150,000 clones, nearly 55% of them seen only once. Noted treatment: oral pan-JAK inhibitor, 5-10 mg twice daily. Sample: CD8+ T cells sorted from blood, taken at week 4, from a patient treated with tofacitinib. This sequence originates from a human donor with alopecia areata. The chain links TRBV9 to TRBJ2-1; 10 positions match TRBD1. CDR3 coding DNA: TGTGCCAGCAGCGCCTCCGGGACAGGGGCTAATGAGCAGTTCTTC. Its translation is CASSASGTGANEQFF.